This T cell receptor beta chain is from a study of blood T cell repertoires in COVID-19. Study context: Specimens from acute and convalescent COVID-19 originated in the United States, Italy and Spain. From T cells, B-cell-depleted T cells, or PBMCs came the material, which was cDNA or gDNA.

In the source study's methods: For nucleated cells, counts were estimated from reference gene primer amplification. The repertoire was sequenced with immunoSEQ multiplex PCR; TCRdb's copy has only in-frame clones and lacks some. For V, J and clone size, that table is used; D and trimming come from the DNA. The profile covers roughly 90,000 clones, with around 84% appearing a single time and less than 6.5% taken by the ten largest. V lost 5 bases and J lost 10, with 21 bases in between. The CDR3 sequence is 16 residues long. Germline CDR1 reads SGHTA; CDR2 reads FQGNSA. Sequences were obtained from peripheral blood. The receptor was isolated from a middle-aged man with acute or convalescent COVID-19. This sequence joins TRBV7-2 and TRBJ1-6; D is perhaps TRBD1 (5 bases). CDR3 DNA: TGTGCCAGCAGCCCATCCGAACGGGGGAGGGCCTCACCCCTCCACTTT. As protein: CASSPSERGRASPLHF.